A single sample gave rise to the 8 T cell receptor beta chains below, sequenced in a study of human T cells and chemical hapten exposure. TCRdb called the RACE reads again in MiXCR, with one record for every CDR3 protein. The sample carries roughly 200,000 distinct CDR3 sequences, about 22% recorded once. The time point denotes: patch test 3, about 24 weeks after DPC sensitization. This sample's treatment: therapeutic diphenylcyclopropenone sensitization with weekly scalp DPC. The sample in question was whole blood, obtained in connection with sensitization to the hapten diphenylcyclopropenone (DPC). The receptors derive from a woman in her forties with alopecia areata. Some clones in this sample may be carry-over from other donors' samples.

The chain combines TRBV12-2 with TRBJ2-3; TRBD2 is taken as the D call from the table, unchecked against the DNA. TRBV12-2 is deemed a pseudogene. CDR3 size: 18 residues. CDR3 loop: CASRLGTSGEGVTDTQYF. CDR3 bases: TGTGCAAGTCGCTTAGGGACTAGCGGGGAAGGCGTCACAGATACGCAGTATTTT.

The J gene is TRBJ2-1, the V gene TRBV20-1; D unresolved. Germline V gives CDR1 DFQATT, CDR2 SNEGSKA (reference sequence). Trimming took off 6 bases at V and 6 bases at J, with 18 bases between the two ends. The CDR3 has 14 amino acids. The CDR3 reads CSARTALVFNEQFF. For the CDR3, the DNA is TGCAGTGCCCGTACGGCCCTTGTCTTCAATGAGCAGTTCTTC.

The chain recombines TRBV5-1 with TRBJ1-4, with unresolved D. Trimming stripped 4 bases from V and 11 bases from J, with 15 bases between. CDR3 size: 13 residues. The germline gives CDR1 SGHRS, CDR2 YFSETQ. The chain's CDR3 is CASSLDQSGKLFF. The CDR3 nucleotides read TGCGCCAGCAGCCTGGACCAAAGCGGGAAACTGTTTTTT. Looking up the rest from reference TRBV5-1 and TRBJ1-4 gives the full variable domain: KAGVTQTPRYLIKTRGQQVTLSCSPISGHRSVSWYQQTPGQGLQFLFEYFSETQRNKGNFPGRFSGRQFSNSRSEMNVSTLELGDSALYLCASSLDQSGKLFFGSGTQLSVL.

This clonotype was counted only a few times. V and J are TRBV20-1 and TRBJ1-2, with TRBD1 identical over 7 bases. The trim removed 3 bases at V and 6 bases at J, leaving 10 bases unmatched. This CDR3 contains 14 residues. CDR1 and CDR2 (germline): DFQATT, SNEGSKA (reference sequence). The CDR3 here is CSASPQTGSDGYTF. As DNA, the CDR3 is TGCAGTGCTAGTCCCCAGACAGGGAGTGATGGCTACACCTTC.

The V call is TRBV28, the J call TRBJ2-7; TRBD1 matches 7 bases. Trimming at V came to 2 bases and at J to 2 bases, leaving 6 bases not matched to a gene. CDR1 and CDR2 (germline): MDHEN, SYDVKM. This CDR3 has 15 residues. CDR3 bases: TGTGCCAGCAGTTTAACAGGGGCCTTAGCCTACGAGCAGTACTTC. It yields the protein CASSLTGALAYEQYF.

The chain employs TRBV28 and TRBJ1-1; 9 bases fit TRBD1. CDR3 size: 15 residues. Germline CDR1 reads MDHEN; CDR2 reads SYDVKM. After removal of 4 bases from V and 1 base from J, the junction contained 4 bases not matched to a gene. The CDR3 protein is CASSSTGQGNTEAFF. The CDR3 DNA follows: TGTGCCAGCAGTTCCACGGGACAGGGGAACACTGAAGCTTTCTTT.

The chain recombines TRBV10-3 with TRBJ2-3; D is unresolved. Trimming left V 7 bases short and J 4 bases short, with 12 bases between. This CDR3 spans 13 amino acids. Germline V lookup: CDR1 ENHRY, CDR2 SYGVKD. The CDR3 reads CAITGANADTQYF. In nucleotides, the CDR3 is TGTGCCATCACAGGTGCAAATGCAGATACGCAGTATTTT.

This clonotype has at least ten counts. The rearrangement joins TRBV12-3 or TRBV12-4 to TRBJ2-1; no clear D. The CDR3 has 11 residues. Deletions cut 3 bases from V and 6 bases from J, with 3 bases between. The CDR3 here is CASSFLNEQFF. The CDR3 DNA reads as TGTGCCAGCAGTTTTCTCAATGAGCAGTTCTTC.